Listed here is a single T cell receptor (beta chain). In the study's own analysis: Counts of nucleated cells, estimated from reference gene primer amplification, were obtained. Produced via immunoSEQ multiplex PCR; TCRdb's table is partial and in-frame only. The V and J calls and the clone size are those of that table, but D and trimming were determined from the DNA. This sample has about 130,000 clones; around 89% occur once, and the top ten carry around 3%. This entry comes from a study of blood T cell repertoires in COVID-19. Study overall: Acute and convalescent COVID-19 samples came from the United States, Italy and Spain. T cells, B-cell-depleted T cells, or PBMCs supplied cDNA or gDNA.

CDR1 KGHSH and CDR2 LQKENI come from the germline V gene. The CDR3 is 13 amino acids. The V and J ends lost 6 bases and 0 bases respectively, with 8 bases between them. The sequenced sample consisted of peripheral blood. The clonotype was recovered from a man between 60 and 75 years old with active or convalescent COVID-19. The chain uses TRBV18 and TRBJ2-5, with D unclear. The CDR3 nucleotides read TGTGCCAGCTCCCCGGCGGACCAAGAGACCCAGTACTTC. Its protein is CASSPADQETQYF. Variable domain in full (rest from reference TRBV18 and TRBJ2-5): NAGVMQNPRHLVRRRGQEARLRCSPMKGHSHVYWYRQLPEEGLKFMVYLQKENIIDESGMPKERFSAEFPKEGPSILRIQQVVRGDSAAYFCASSPADQETQYFGPGTRLLVL.